One sample yielded the 27 T cell receptor beta chains listed below, sequenced in a study of blood T cell repertoires in COVID-19. Sequencing used immunoSEQ multiplex PCR; TCRdb keeps in-frame clones, though not all of them. Altogether 150,000 to 160,000 clones are present, around 90% being singletons, with the ten largest covering 0.5% to 0.6%. The sample taken for sequencing was peripheral blood. The receptors were sampled from a man aged 45-65 years with acute or convalescent COVID-19.

The V and J genes are TRBV18 and TRBJ1-1, with 9 positions matching TRBD1. After removal of 5 bases from V and 4 bases from J, the junction contained 5 bases not matched to a gene. The germline V gene has CDR1 KGHSH and CDR2 LQKENI. The CDR3 length is 14 residues. The CDR3 spells CASSTGGASTEAFF. CDR3 DNA: TGTGCCAGCTCAACAGGGGGCGCGAGCACTGAAGCTTTCTTT.

This chain links TRBV21-1 with TRBJ1-1; TRBD1 reflects the table's D call only, with no check against the DNA. TRBV21-1 corresponds to a pseudogene. This CDR3 is built from 15 residues. The chain's CDR3 is CASSKPDRGDTEAFF. The CDR3 coding sequence is TGTGCCAGCAGCAAACCGGACAGGGGTGATACTGAAGCTTTCTTT.

The chain carries TRBV6-6 and TRBJ1-2; weak D call: TRBD1 (6 bases). Germline values: CDR1 MNHNY, CDR2 SVGAGI (reference sequence). The CDR3 runs 13 residues. Trimming took off 4 bases at V and 8 bases at J, with 14 bases between the two ends. CDR3 protein: CASSSRGAYGYTF. CDR3 sequence (DNA): TGTGCCAGCAGTTCCAGGGGTGCTTACGGCTACACCTTC.

The V gene is TRBV27, the J gene TRBJ1-6; 8 bases agree with TRBD1. The CDR3 runs 15 residues. Trimming took 2 bases from V and 5 from J; bases not matched to a gene: 2. Germline V CDR1 and CDR2: MNHEY, SMNVEV (reference sequence). CDR3 coding DNA: TGTGCCAGCAGTTTACAGGGGGCGCATAATTCACCCCTCCACTTT. Amino acids: CASSLQGAHNSPLHF.

The gene calls are TRBV19 and TRBJ2-1; 13 bases line up with TRBD2. The germline CDR1 and CDR2 sequences are LNHDA and SQIVND (reference sequence). CDR3 size: 19 residues. V lost 4 bases, J lost 8 bases, and 17 bases stayed unmatched. DNA of the CDR3: TGTGCCAGTAGTACGACCAGGACTAGCGGGGGCCCGGGTGTATATGAGCAGTTCTTC. Amino acids: CASSTTRTSGGPGVYEQFF.

This rearrangement joins TRBV6-6 to TRBJ2-7, with a possible D match to TRBD2 (5 bases). The CDR3 length is 16 residues. V was pared by 4 bases and J by 0 bases, with 16 bases between. Germline lookup yields CDR1 MNHNY and CDR2 SVGAGI (reference sequence). The CDR3 coding sequence is TGTGCCAGCAGTTTTCTCGGCGGGTTGAGCTCCTACGAGCAGTACGTC. Translated: CASSFLGGLSSYEQYV.

The V gene is TRBV27, the J gene TRBJ1-2, with TRBD1 as a possible D gene (5 bases). Germline lookup yields CDR1 MNHEY and CDR2 SMNVEV (reference sequence). The CDR3 is 15 residues long. V dropped 7 bases and J dropped 4 bases, with 19 bases sitting between them. The DNA of the CDR3 is TGTGCCAGCAATTCAAGTGGCAGGGCCTCCTATGGCTACACCTTC. It codes for CASNSSGRASYGYTF.

The chain couples TRBV28 to TRBJ2-3, with 11 nucleotides matching TRBD2. The V gene's germline CDR1 is MDHEN and CDR2 SYDVKM. The CDR3 runs to 16 residues. The V gene end was trimmed by 4 bases and the J gene end by 6 bases; junction bases not matched to a gene: 9. CDR3 DNA: TGTGCCAGCAGTTCCGTAGCTAGCGGGGGGCGGGATACGCAGTATTTT. This sequence encodes CASSSVASGGRDTQYF.

The chain joins TRBV3-1 (or the pseudogene TRBV3-2) to TRBJ1-2; D unresolved. The ends were cut back, 4 bases at V and 6 bases at J, with 15 bases in the middle. Germline V gives CDR1 LGHDT, CDR2 YNNKEL (reference sequence). The CDR3 contains 14 residues. CDR3 residues: CASSPLSGGNGYTF. The CDR3 region has the DNA TGTGCCAGCAGCCCATTGTCCGGAGGAAATGGCTACACCTTC.

The chain combines TRBV2 with TRBJ2-5; D uncertain. V lost 0 bases and J 3 bases, leaving 14 bases between the germline ends. Germline lookup yields CDR1 SNHLY and CDR2 FYNNEI. The CDR3 covers 16 residues. In nucleotides, the CDR3 is TGTGCCAGCAGTGAAGCGCTTGGCAGGCTTGAAGAGACCCAGTACTTC. Its protein is CASSEALGRLEETQYF.

This chain joins TRBV18 and TRBJ2-1; 10 nucleotides align to TRBD2. Looked up from germline, CDR1 is KGHSH and CDR2 is LQKENI. V trimming: 3 bases; J trimming: 2 bases; junction bases outside the gene matches: 4. The CDR3 is made up of 16 amino acids. The CDR3 protein is CASSPSSGRAYNEQFF. CDR3 DNA: TGTGCCAGCTCACCTTCGAGCGGGAGGGCCTACAATGAGCAGTTCTTC.

This clone has just one count. The chain uses TRBV9 and TRBJ2-2, with 11 bases identical to TRBD1. The germline V gene encodes CDR1 SGDLS and CDR2 YYNGEE. CDR3 length: 17 residues. With V trimmed by 4 bases and J by 2 bases, 7 bases remained unmatched. The DNA of the CDR3 is TGTGCCAGCAGCCCGGGACAGGGGGGCGAAAACACCGGGGAGCTGTTTTTT. This translates into CASSPGQGGENTGELFF.

The chain combines TRBV10-3 with TRBJ2-7, with D hard to call. CDR1 is ENHRY and CDR2 is SYGVKD in the germline V gene. Trimming took 0 bases from V and 5 from J, leaving 5 bases between them. This CDR3 is built from 12 residues. CDR3 sequence: CAISESLHEQYV. In DNA, the CDR3 is TGTGCCATCAGTGAGTCCCTCCACGAGCAGTACGTC.

This clone was detected only once. The gene calls are TRBV7-3 and TRBJ2-1; 7 bases map to TRBD1. V shed 5 bases, J shed 4 bases, and the junction held 8 bases outside the gene matches. The CDR3 is 15 residues long. Looked up from germline, CDR1 is SGHTA and CDR2 is FQGTGA. CDR3 nucleotide sequence: TGTGCCAGCAGCCCTGCAGGGACAGCTTACAATGAGCAGTTCTTC. It yields the protein CASSPAGTAYNEQFF.

V and J are TRBV6-2 or TRBV6-3 and TRBJ1-2, with a possible D match to TRBD1 (6 bases). The CDR3 runs 14 residues. The germline V and J ends were trimmed by 5 bases and 6 bases, with 16 bases remaining between them. The V gene's germline CDR1 is MNHEY and CDR2 SVGEGT. The CDR3 is CASSQLWGPDGYTF. The CDR3 region has the DNA TGTGCCAGCAGTCAACTATGGGGGCCAGATGGCTACACCTTC.

The gene calls are TRBV11-3 and TRBJ2-1; weak D call: TRBD1 (5 bases). The CDR3 is 15 amino acids. The V end lost 2 bases, the J end lost 2 bases, and 10 bases lay between the germline ends. Germline lookup yields CDR1 SGHNT and CDR2 YENEEA. The CDR3 is CASSLRWGAYNEQFF. CDR3 in DNA: TGTGCCAGCAGCTTAAGGTGGGGCGCCTACAATGAGCAGTTCTTC.

The genes are TRBV7-8 and TRBJ2-7, with 7 positions matching TRBD1. From germline, CDR1 is SGHVS and CDR2 FQNEAQ. V shed 7 bases and J 2 bases; nucleotides not matched to a gene: 11. The CDR3 runs 15 residues. The CDR3 DNA is TGTGCCAGCAAACGTACAGGGGACACCCCCTACGAGCAGTACTTC. It is translated as CASKRTGDTPYEQYF.

This clone was seen only once. The V call is TRBV15, the J call TRBJ2-6, with D possibly TRBD1 on 6 matching bases. Per germline, CDR1 LNHNV and CDR2 YYDKDF (reference sequence). The CDR3 covers 15 residues. V was clipped by 1 base and J by 10 bases, with 14 bases between them. The CDR3 sequence is CATSRGGTQRNVLTF. The DNA of the CDR3 is TGTGCCACCAGCAGAGGAGGGACACAGCGGAACGTCCTGACTTTC.

This clone was seen more than once but under ten times. V and J are TRBV12-5 and TRBJ1-1, with 8 bases identical to TRBD1. This CDR3 has 11 residues. Per the germline V gene, CDR1 is LGHNT and CDR2 is FRNRAP. V trimming: 7 bases; J trimming: 7 bases; junction bases outside the gene matches: 2. CDR3 region: CASVDRGEAFF. The CDR3, as DNA: TGTGCTAGTGTAGACAGGGGTGAAGCTTTCTTT.

About this clone itself: No DNA is shown, since the ends of the CDR3 on it are uncertain; the CDR3 is the one TCRdb lists. This chain connects TRBV28 to TRBJ2-2; the DNA was not compared with TRBD2, the D call given in the table. The CDR3 adds up to 19 amino acids, both ends counted. The germline CDR1 and CDR2 sequences are MDHEN and SYDVKM. CDR3: CASSLFLFSGSVGNGELFF.

In the case of this clone: This CDR3 is also generated by other DNA sequences in the sample. The chain carries TRBV19 and TRBJ1-2; 7 bases agree with TRBD1. Germline trimming cut 4 bases from V and 1 base from J; bases unmatched to any gene: 0. The V gene's germline CDR1 is LNHDA and CDR2 SQIVND (reference sequence). There are 13 residues in the CDR3. DNA for the CDR3: TGTGCCAGTAGTAGGGACAGTAACTATGGCTACACCTTC. This encodes CASSRDSNYGYTF.

The chain uses TRBV9 and TRBJ1-5; TRBD1 agrees at 7 bases. CDR1 and CDR2 (germline): SGDLS, YYNGEE. The CDR3 length is 15 residues. J gave up 3 bases and V 3 bases, and 6 bases lay outside the gene matches. The CDR3 loop reads CASSGGQDPNQPQHF. CDR3 nucleotide sequence: TGTGCCAGCAGCGGTGGACAGGACCCCAATCAGCCCCAGCATTTT. The complete variable domain, with remaining parts taken from reference TRBV9 and TRBJ1-5, reads DSGVTQTPKHLITATGQRVTLRCSPRSGDLSVYWYQQSLDQGLQFLIQYYNGEERAKGNILERFSAQQFPDLHSELNLSSLELGDSALYFCASSGGQDPNQPQHFGDGTRLSIL.

The chain uses TRBV29-1 and TRBJ2-6; weak D call: TRBD1 (5 bases). CDR3 size: 14 residues. Trimming took off 5 bases at V and 3 bases at J, with 11 bases between the two ends. Germline V gene data show CDR1 as SQVTM and CDR2 as ANQGSEA. The CDR3 protein is CSVYRSGGANVLTF. The CDR3 DNA is TGCAGCGTTTACAGGTCTGGTGGGGCCAACGTCCTGACTTTC.

The CDR3 nucleotides are TGTGCCAGTAGTGGAGGGGGAGGGACCGGGGAGCTGTTTTTT. As protein: CASSGGGGTGELFF. The rearrangement links TRBV19 to TRBJ2-2, with TRBD2 as a possible D gene (7 bases). Trimming stripped 5 bases from V and 5 bases from J, with 12 bases between. Germline V CDR1 and CDR2: LNHDA, SQIVND (reference sequence). The CDR3 contains 14 residues.

This sequence joins TRBV27 and TRBJ2-1; 12 bases fit TRBD2. V was clipped by 0 bases and J by 6 bases; unmatched bases: 15. The CDR3 loop spans 20 amino acids. The germline CDR1 and CDR2 sequences are MNHEY and SMNVEV (reference sequence). The CDR3 DNA reads TGTGCCAGCAGTTTATCGAGCCGCCGAACTAGCGGGAGGTTTGCCAATGAGCAGTTCTTC. Amino acids: CASSLSSRRTSGRFANEQFF.

The chain is built from TRBV4-1 and TRBJ1-5; TRBD1 aligns across 7 bases. V lost 1 base to trimming and J lost 9 bases; unmatched junction nucleotides: 6. Germline assignment: CDR1 MGHRA and CDR2 YSYEKL. This CDR3 is 14 amino acids long. CDR3 protein: CASSQGTGFMPQHF. The CDR3 DNA is TGCGCCAGCAGCCAAGGGACAGGCTTTATGCCCCAGCATTTT.

This chain joins TRBV10-3 and TRBJ1-4, with TRBD1 as a possible D gene (5 bases). The CDR3 loop spans 12 amino acids. Trimming cost V 7 bases and J 3 bases, with 6 bases left between them. CDR1 ENHRY and CDR2 SYGVKD come from the germline V gene. The CDR3 loop is CAIKGSNEKLFF. CDR3 bases: TGTGCCATCAAGGGGTCTAATGAAAAACTGTTTTTT.